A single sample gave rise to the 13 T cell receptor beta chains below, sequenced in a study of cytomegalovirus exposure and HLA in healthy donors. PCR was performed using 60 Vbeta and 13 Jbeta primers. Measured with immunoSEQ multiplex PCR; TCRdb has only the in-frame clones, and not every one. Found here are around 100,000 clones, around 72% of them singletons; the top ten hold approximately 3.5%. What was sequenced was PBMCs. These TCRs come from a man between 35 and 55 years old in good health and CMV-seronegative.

The DNA for the CDR3 is TGCGCCAGCAGCCAGGTCCCGGGACAGGAAGGGGACTATGGCTACACCTTC. Translating it yields CASSQVPGQEGDYGYTF. The V gene is TRBV4-3, the J gene TRBJ1-2; 8 nucleotides agree with TRBD1. This CDR3 has 17 amino acids. Germline V gene sequence: CDR1 LGHNA, CDR2 YSLEER. Losses at the gene ends were 3 bases for V and 3 bases for J; bases not matched to a gene: 12.

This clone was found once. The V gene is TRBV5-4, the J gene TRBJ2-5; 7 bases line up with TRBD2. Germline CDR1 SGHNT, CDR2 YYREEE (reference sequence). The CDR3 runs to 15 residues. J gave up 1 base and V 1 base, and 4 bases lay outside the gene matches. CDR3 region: CASSLWEGSQETQYF. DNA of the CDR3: TGTGCCAGCAGCTTGTGGGAGGGGTCCCAAGAGACCCAGTACTTC.

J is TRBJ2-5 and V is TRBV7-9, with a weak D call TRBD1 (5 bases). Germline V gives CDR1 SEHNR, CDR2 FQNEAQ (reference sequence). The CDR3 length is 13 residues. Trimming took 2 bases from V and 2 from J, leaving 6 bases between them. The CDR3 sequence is CASSLRQQETQYF. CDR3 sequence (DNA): TGTGCCAGCAGCTTAAGACAGCAAGAGACCCAGTACTTC.

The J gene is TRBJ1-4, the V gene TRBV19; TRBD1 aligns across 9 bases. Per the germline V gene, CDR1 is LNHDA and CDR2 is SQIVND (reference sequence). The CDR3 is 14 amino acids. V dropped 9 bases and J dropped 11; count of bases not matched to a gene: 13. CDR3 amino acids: CASQTGQGGRKLFF. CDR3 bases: TGTGCCAGCCAGACGGGACAGGGAGGGCGGAAACTGTTTTTT.

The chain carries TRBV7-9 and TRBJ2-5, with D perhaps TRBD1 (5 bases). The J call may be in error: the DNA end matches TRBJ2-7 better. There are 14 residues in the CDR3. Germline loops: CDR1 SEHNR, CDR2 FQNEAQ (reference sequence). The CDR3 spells CASSLVSGQYEQYF. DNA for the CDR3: TGTGCCAGCAGCTTAGTTTCAGGACAATACGAGCAGTACTTC.

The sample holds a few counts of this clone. CDR3: CATSGPRGLYEQYF. The DNA for the CDR3 is TGTGCCACCAGCGGCCCCCGGGGTCTCTACGAGCAGTACTTC. This sequence joins TRBV15 and TRBJ2-7; perhaps TRBD2 as D (5 bases). Germline CDR1 LNHNV, CDR2 YYDKDF (reference sequence). V lost 5 bases to trimming and J lost 3 bases, with 14 bases between them. The CDR3 consists of 14 residues.

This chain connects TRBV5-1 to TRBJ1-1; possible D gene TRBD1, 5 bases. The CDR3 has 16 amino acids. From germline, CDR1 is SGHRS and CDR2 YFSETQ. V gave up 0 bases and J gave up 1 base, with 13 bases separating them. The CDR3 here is CASSLGAGQKNTEAFF. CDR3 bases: TGCGCCAGCAGCTTGGGGGCAGGGCAGAAGAACACTGAAGCTTTCTTT.

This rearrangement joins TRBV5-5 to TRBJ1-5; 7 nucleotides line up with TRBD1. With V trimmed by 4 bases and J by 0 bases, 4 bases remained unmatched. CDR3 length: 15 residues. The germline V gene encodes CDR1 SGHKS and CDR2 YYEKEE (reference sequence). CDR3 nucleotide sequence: TGTGCCAGCAGCCTGGGGACAGTTAGCAATCAGCCCCAGCATTTT. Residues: CASSLGTVSNQPQHF.

The CDR3: CASSLGARGEQYF. The CDR3 DNA sequence: TGTGCCAGCAGTCTCGGGGCCCGGGGGGAGCAGTACTTC. The J gene is TRBJ2-7, the V gene TRBV27, with D perhaps TRBD2 (6 bases). The length of the CDR3 is 13 residues. Germline V CDR1 and CDR2: MNHEY, SMNVEV (reference sequence). Trimming shortened V by 5 bases and J by 7 bases, and 15 bases separated the two germline ends.

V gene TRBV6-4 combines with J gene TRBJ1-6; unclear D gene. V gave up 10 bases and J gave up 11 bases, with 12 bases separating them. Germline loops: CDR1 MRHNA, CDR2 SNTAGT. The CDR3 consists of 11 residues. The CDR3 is CANSREAPLHF. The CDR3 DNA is TGTGCCAACTCGAGGGAGGCACCCCTCCACTTT.

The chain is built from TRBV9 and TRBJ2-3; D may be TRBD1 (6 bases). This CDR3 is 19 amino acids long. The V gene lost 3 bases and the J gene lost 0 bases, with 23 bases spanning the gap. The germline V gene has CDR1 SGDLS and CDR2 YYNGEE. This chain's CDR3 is CASSATIGGAGTSTDTQYF. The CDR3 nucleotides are TGTGCCAGCAGCGCCACAATAGGGGGTGCGGGTACTAGCACAGATACGCAGTATTTT.

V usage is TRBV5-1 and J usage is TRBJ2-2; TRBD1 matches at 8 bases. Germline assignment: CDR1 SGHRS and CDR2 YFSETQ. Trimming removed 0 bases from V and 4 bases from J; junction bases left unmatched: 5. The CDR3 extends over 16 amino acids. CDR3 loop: CASSLEGRGPTGELFF. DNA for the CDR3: TGCGCCAGCAGCTTGGAGGGCAGGGGGCCCACCGGGGAGCTGTTTTTT. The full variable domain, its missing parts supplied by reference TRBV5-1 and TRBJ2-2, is KAGVTQTPRYLIKTRGQQVTLSCSPISGHRSVSWYQQTPGQGLQFLFEYFSETQRNKGNFPGRFSGRQFSNSRSEMNVSTLELGDSALYLCASSLEGRGPTGELFFGEGSRLTVL.

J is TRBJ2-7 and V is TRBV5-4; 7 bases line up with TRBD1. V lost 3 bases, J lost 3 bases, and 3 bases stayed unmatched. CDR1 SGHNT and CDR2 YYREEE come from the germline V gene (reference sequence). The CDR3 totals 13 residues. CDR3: CASSWAGGYEQYF. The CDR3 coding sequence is TGTGCCAGCAGCTGGGCAGGGGGCTACGAGCAGTACTTC.